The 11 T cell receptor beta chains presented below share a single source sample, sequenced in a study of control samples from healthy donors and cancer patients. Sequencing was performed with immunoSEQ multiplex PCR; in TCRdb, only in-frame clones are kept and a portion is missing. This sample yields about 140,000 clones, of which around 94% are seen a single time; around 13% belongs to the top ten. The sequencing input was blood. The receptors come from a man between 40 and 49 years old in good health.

The CDR3 spells CASRGNTEAFF. Written as DNA, the CDR3 is TGTGCCAGTAGGGGGAACACTGAAGCTTTCTTT. The chain carries TRBV19 and TRBJ1-1, with D uncertain. V was shortened by 6 bases and J by 1 base, with 3 bases between the two germline ends. Germline CDR1 is LNHDA and CDR2 is SQIVND (reference sequence). This CDR3 is 11 amino acids long.

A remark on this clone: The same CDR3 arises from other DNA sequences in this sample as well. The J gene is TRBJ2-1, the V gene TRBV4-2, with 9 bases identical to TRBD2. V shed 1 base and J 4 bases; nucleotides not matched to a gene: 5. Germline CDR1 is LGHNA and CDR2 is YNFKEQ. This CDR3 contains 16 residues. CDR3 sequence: CASSQGLAERYNEQFF. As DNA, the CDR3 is TGTGCCAGCAGCCAAGGACTAGCGGAGAGGTACAATGAGCAGTTCTTC.

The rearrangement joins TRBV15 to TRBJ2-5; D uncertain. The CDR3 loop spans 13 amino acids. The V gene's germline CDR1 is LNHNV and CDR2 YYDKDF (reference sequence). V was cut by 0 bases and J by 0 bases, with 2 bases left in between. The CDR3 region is CATSREYQETQYF. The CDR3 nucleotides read TGTGCCACCAGCAGAGAGTACCAAGAGACCCAGTACTTC.

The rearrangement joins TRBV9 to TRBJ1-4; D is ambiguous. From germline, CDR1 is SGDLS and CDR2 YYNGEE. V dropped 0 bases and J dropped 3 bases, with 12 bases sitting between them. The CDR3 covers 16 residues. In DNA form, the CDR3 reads TGTGCCAGCAGCGTAGACCGCGGGTCACCTAATGAAAAACTGTTTTTT. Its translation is CASSVDRGSPNEKLFF.

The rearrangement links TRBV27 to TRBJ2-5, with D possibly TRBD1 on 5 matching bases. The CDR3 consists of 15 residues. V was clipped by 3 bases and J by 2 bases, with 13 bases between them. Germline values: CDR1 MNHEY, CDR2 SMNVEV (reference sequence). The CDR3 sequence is CASSLLGAGQETQYF. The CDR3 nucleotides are TGTGCCAGCAGTTTGTTAGGGGCAGGGCAAGAGACCCAGTACTTC.

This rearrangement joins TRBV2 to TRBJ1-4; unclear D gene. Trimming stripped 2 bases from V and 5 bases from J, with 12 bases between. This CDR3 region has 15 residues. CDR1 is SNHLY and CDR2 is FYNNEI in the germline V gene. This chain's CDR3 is CASSEFRQVNEKLFF. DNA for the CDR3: TGTGCCAGCAGTGAATTTCGGCAGGTGAATGAAAAACTGTTTTTT.

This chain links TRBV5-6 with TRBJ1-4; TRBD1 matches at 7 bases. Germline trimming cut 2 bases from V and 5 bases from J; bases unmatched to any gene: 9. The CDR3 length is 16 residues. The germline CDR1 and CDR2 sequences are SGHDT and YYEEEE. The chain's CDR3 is CASSFDIGTANEKLFF. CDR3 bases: TGTGCCAGCAGCTTTGATATCGGGACAGCAAATGAAAAACTGTTTTTT. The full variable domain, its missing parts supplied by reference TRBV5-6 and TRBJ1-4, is DAGVTQSPTHLIKTRGQQVTLRCSPKSGHDTVSWYQQALGQGPQFIFQYYEEEERQRGNFPDRFSGHQFPNYSSELNVNALLLGDSALYLCASSFDIGTANEKLFFGSGTQLSVL.

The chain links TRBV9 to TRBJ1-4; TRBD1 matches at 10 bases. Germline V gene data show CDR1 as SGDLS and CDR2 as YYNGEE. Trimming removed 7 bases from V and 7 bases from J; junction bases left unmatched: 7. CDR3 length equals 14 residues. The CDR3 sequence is CASGGQGFVEKLFF. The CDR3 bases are TGTGCCAGCGGGGGACAGGGGTTTGTTGAAAAACTGTTTTTT.

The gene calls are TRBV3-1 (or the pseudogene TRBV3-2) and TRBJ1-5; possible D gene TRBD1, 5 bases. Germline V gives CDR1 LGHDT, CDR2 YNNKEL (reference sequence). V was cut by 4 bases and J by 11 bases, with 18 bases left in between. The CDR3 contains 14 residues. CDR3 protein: CASSPDMGAGTQHF. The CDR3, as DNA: TGTGCCAGCAGCCCGGACATGGGCGCGGGGACCCAGCATTTT.

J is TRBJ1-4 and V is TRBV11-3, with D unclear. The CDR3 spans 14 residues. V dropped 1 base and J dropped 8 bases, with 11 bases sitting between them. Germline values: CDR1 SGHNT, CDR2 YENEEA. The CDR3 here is CASSLVGRGEKLFF. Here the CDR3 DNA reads TGTGCCAGCAGCTTAGTAGGGCGAGGGGAAAAACTGTTTTTT. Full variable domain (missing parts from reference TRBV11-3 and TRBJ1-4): EAGVVQSPRYKIIEKKQPVAFWCNPISGHNTLYWYLQNLGQGPELLIRYENEEAVDDSQLPKDRFSAERLKGVDSTLKIQPAELGDSAVYLCASSLVGRGEKLFFGSGTQLSVL.

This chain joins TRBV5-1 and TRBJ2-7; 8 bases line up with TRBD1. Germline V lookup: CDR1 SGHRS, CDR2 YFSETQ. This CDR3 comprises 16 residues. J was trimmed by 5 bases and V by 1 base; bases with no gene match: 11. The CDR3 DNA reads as TGCGCCAGCAGCTTGATAAAGACAGGGGATCGTAACGAGCAGTACTTC. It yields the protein CASSLIKTGDRNEQYF.